Sequencing of this T cell receptor (beta chain) was carried out in a study of glioma-infiltrating T cells after dendritic cell vaccination. Study in general: Patients received autologous tumor lysate-pulsed dendritic cell vaccination between about 2003 and 2012. Patients received three intradermal dendritic cell vaccine injections at biweekly intervals.

Germline values: CDR1 MGHRA, CDR2 YSYEKL. V was clipped by 0 bases and J by 5 bases, with 8 bases between them. The CDR3 sequence is 15 residues long. The PCR used 60 V beta and 13 J beta primers. TCRdb's copy holds only in-frame clones and misses some; the assay was immunoSEQ multiplex PCR. Of under 40,000 clones in the sample, 90% were seen once. Before vaccination, two weeks after the third vaccination, and at progression, PBMC were collected. J is TRBJ1-6 and V is TRBV4-1, with D tentatively TRBD1 (6 bases). The receptor was derived from a human donor with glioblastoma. The source material was blood, sampled before dendritic cell vaccination. The CDR3 nucleotides read TGCGCCAGCAGCCAAGAACAGGGTAATAATTCACCCCTCCACTTT. Translated, it gives CASSQEQGNNSPLHF.